A selection of T cell receptor beta chains follows, all from one sample in a study of T cell changes during pregnancy in multiple sclerosis. TCRdb's copy holds only in-frame clones and misses some; the assay was immunoSEQ multiplex PCR. The sample carries more than 70,000 clones, approximately 92% recorded once. Sequencing used peripheral blood, obtained before pregnancy. The source of these receptors is a female donor with multiple sclerosis, enrolled in a pregnancy study. The CDR3 runs from the conserved cysteine through the conserved F or W. D genes are given only for firm matches. Expanded clones get a size class; other rows say once, few or many, or leave the size out.

clone_size	v_call	d_call	j_call	cdr3_aa	cdr3_nt
-	TRBV27	TRBD1	TRBJ2-7	CASSPWTGATYEQYF	TGTGCCAGCAGTCCCTGGACAGGGGCCACCTACGAGCAGTACTTC
-	TRBV15	-	TRBJ2-3	CATSLDLSDTQYF	TGTGCCACCAGCCTAGACCTGTCAGATACGCAGTATTTT
-	TRBV27	TRBD1	TRBJ1-4	CATGTGGTEKLFF	TGTGCCACTGGGACAGGGGGTACCGAAAAACTGTTTTTT
-	TRBV9	TRBD2	TRBJ2-1	CASSAGLAGYDNEQFF	TGTGCCAGCAGCGCCGGGCTAGCGGGATACGACAATGAGCAGTTCTTC
-	TRBV25-1	TRBD2	TRBJ2-5	CASTLSGRAEETQYF	TGTGCCAGCACACTTAGCGGGAGGGCCGAAGAGACCCAGTACTTC
-	TRBV5-6	TRBD2	TRBJ2-3	CASSPTGLAVTDTQYF	TGTGCCAGCAGCCCAACGGGACTAGCGGTCACAGATACGCAGTATTTT
-	TRBV7-2	TRBD2	TRBJ2-3	CASSLTRASGRSDTQYF	TGTGCCAGCAGCTTAACCAGGGCTAGCGGGAGGTCAGATACGCAGTATTTT
-	TRBV5-1	-	TRBJ2-3	CASSSSGISTDTQYF	TGCGCCAGCAGCTCCTCAGGGATCAGCACAGATACGCAGTATTTT
-	TRBV11-3	-	TRBJ2-7	CASSLVSSEQYF	TGTGCCAGCAGCTTAGTTTCTAGCGAGCAGTACTTC
-	TRBV28	-	TRBJ1-5	CASSPVQGSQHF	TGTGCCAGCAGTCCGGTACAGGGTTCCCAGCATTTT
-	TRBV6-5	-	TRBJ1-1	CASRTGGEAFF	TGTGCCAGCAGGACAGGAGGTGAAGCTTTCTTT
-	TRBV5-4	-	TRBJ1-3	CASSLSLSGNTIYF	TGTGCCAGCAGCTTGAGCCTCTCTGGAAACACCATATATTTT
-	TRBV27	TRBD2	TRBJ2-3	CASGPGLAYFDTQYF	TGTGCCAGCGGGCCGGGACTAGCATACTTTGATACGCAGTATTTT
many	TRBV28	TRBD1	TRBJ1-5	CPQTGGQPQHF	TGTCCCCAGACAGGGGGTCAGCCCCAGCATTTT
-	TRBV11-3	-	TRBJ2-5	CASSQTGLGGRETQYF	TGTGCCAGCAGCCAAACGGGACTAGGGGGCCGAGAGACCCAGTACTTC
-	TRBV28	TRBD1	TRBJ1-5	CASSLRQGTFQPQHF	TGTGCCAGCAGTTTAAGACAGGGAACATTCCAGCCCCAGCATTTT
-	TRBV28	-	TRBJ1-1	CASPGGKGAFF	TGTGCCAGCCCCGGGGGGAAAGGAGCTTTCTTT
few	TRBV7-9	TRBD1	TRBJ1-1	CASSLVGQGKTEAFF	TGTGCCAGCAGCTTAGTGGGACAGGGAAAGACTGAAGCTTTCTTT
-	TRBV6-1	TRBD1	TRBJ2-2	CATTGVTGELFF	TGTGCCACTACAGGGGTGACCGGGGAGCTGTTTTTT
-	TRBV9	-	TRBJ2-1	CASSVNLLRSYNEQFF	TGTGCCAGCAGCGTAAACCTCCTGCGGTCCTACAATGAGCAGTTCTTC
-	TRBV15	TRBD1	TRBJ1-4	CATSRDQSGGVEKLFF	TGTGCCACCAGCAGAGATCAGTCAGGGGGCGTTGAAAAACTGTTTTTT
-	TRBV4-3	TRBD2	TRBJ2-7	CASSQDRLAGYEQYF	TGCGCCAGCAGCCAAGATCGGCTAGCGGGGTACGAGCAGTACTTC
-	TRBV7-6	TRBD1	TRBJ2-7	CASSLEAGGLYEQYF	TGTGCCAGCAGCTTAGAGGCAGGGGGCCTCTACGAGCAGTACTTC
-	TRBV7-2	TRBD2	TRBJ2-3	CASSFRAGGTDTQYF	TGTGCCAGCAGCTTTCGGGCGGGAGGGACAGATACGCAGTATTTT
-	TRBV7-2	TRBD2	TRBJ2-1	CASSLDSGYNEQFF	TGTGCCAGCAGCCTTGATAGCGGGTACAATGAGCAGTTCTTC
-	TRBV9	-	TRBJ1-1	CASSAQGNTEAFF	TGTGCCAGCAGCGCTCAGGGGAACACTGAAGCTTTCTTT
-	TRBV15	TRBD2	TRBJ2-1	CATIAGGGDEQFF	TGTGCCACAATAGCGGGAGGGGGAGATGAGCAGTTCTTC
-	TRBV4-2	TRBD2	TRBJ2-7	CASSLQRGYYEQYF	TGTGCCAGCAGCCTTCAGCGGGGGTACTACGAGCAGTACTTC
-	TRBV6-6	-	TRBJ1-3	CASIQSSGNTIYF	TGTGCCAGCATACAGTCCTCTGGAAACACCATATATTTT
-	TRBV6-5	TRBD1	TRBJ2-1	CASAFGDRGLDEQFF	TGTGCCAGCGCGTTCGGCGACAGGGGGCTGGATGAGCAGTTCTTC
-	TRBV7-2	TRBD1	TRBJ1-2	CASSHFTGGAGENGYTF	TGTGCCAGCAGCCACTTTACAGGGGGCGCGGGCGAAAATGGCTACACCTTC
-	TRBV10-3	-	TRBJ2-1	CAIGGSSYNEQFF	TGTGCCATCGGCGGTTCCTCCTACAATGAGCAGTTCTTC
-	TRBV5-1	-	TRBJ1-1	CASSLLMNTEAFF	TGCGCCAGCAGCTTGTTAATGAACACTGAAGCTTTCTTT
-	TRBV7-2	TRBD1	TRBJ1-2	CASSLVHLLRGDRRNGYTF	TGTGCCAGCAGCTTAGTCCACCTGCTTCGTGGGGACAGGAGGAATGGCTACACCTTC
-	TRBV9	TRBD1	TRBJ1-2	CASGTGGDNNYGYTF	TGTGCCAGCGGCACAGGGGGGGATAATAACTATGGCTACACCTTC
-	TRBV9	TRBD2	TRBJ2-2	CASSVALQPTWGGAGDTGELFF	TGTGCCAGCAGCGTAGCCCTGCAACCGACCTGGGGAGGAGCGGGAGACACCGGGGAGCTGTTTTTT
-	TRBV6-5	-	TRBJ1-4	CASSYSKDSPRLFF	TGTGCCAGCAGTTACTCGAAGGACAGCCCAAGGCTGTTTTTT
-	TRBV6-1	TRBD2	TRBJ2-2	CASSPAGGDTGELFF	TGTGCCAGCAGCCCCGCGGGGGGTGATACCGGGGAGCTGTTTTTT
-	TRBV27	TRBD2	TRBJ2-7	CASSPRAASGTYEQYF	TGTGCCAGCAGTCCGCGGGCGGCTAGCGGGACCTACGAGCAGTACTTC
-	TRBV20-1	-	TRBJ2-4	CSASEKNIQYF	TGCAGTGCTAGCGAGAAAAACATTCAGTACTTC
-	TRBV4-2	TRBD2	TRBJ2-3	CASSQAAGVGDTQYF	TGTGCCAGCAGCCAAGCAGCGGGAGTAGGAGATACGCAGTATTTT
-	TRBV13	TRBD2	TRBJ2-7	CASSPAGGPYEQYF	TGTGCCAGCAGCCCGGCGGGAGGTCCCTACGAGCAGTACTTC